Each of the 10 T cell receptor beta chains below was sequenced from the same sample in a study of T cell changes during pregnancy in multiple sclerosis. Clones were sequenced by immunoSEQ multiplex PCR, and TCRdb holds only the in-frame ones, with some missing. The data contain about 43,000 clones, over 70% of them singletons. This specimen was peripheral blood, taken in the first trimester of pregnancy. The receptors come from a female donor in good health, enrolled as a control in a pregnancy study.

The chain uses TRBV6-1 and TRBJ1-1; 7 nucleotides agree with TRBD1. The CDR3 contains 15 residues. Germline V gene lookup returns CDR1 MNHNS and CDR2 SASEGT. Unmatched junction bases numbered 8, after V lost 1 base and J lost 6 bases. The CDR3 sequence: CASSEGVTGRSEAFF. In DNA form, the CDR3 reads TGTGCCAGCAGTGAAGGTGTGACAGGGCGTTCTGAAGCTTTCTTT.

CDR3 protein: CSVEDQGREQYF. In DNA form, the CDR3 reads TGCAGCGTTGAAGATCAGGGCAGGGAGCAGTACTTC. This sequence joins TRBV29-1 and TRBJ2-7, with a weak D call TRBD1 (5 bases). Germline CDR1 SQVTM, CDR2 ANQGSEA. CDR3 length: 12 amino acids. The germline V and J ends were trimmed by 0 bases and 7 bases, with 10 bases remaining between them.

The chain recombines TRBV4-2 with TRBJ2-2; 8 bases agree with TRBD2. CDR3 length equals 18 residues. V shed 3 bases and J 8 bases; nucleotides not matched to a gene: 17. Germline V gene data show CDR1 as LGHNA and CDR2 as YNFKEQ. The CDR3 sequence is CASSHTAPGLGSIGELFF. The CDR3, as DNA: TGTGCCAGCAGCCACACAGCCCCGGGACTAGGGAGTATTGGGGAGCTGTTTTTT.

This clone is a singleton in its sample. The chain carries TRBV30 and TRBJ1-4; 8 bases are a match to TRBD1. The CDR3 totals 15 residues. The V gene end was trimmed by 0 bases and the J gene end by 5 bases; junction bases not matched to a gene: 5. In germline, CDR1 is GTSNPN, CDR2 SVGIG (reference sequence). CDR3: CAWSVGRGRNEKLFF. The CDR3 DNA sequence: TGTGCCTGGAGTGTAGGCAGGGGGCGGAATGAAAAACTGTTTTTT.

The chain joins TRBV6-5 to TRBJ1-1, with D maybe TRBD1 (6 bases). V gave up 4 bases and J gave up 5 bases, with 17 bases separating them. The CDR3 loop spans 15 amino acids. Looked up from germline, CDR1 is MNHEY and CDR2 is SVGAGI. Here the CDR3 reads CASSFKSQGRTEAFF. CDR3 in DNA: TGTGCCAGCAGTTTCAAATCCCAGGGGAGAACTGAAGCTTTCTTT.

The chain combines TRBV7-2 with TRBJ2-3, with a weak D call TRBD2 (5 bases). The germline CDR1 and CDR2 sequences are SGHTA and FQGNSA. V was trimmed by 6 bases and J by 10 bases, leaving 14 bases between them. This CDR3 comprises 12 residues. CDR3 sequence: CASSSLVLSQYF. The CDR3 DNA follows: TGTGCCAGCAGTTCACTAGTTTTGTCGCAGTATTTT. The full variable domain, its missing parts supplied by reference TRBV7-2 and TRBJ2-3, is GAGVSQSPSNKVTEKGKDVELRCDPISGHTALYWYRQSLGQGLEFLIYFQGNSAPDKSGLPSDRFSAERTGGSVSTLTIQRTQQEDSAVYLCASSSLVLSQYFGPGTRLTVL.

This clone was seen a few times. This rearrangement joins TRBV18 to TRBJ2-2; perhaps TRBD1 as D (6 bases). The CDR3 extends over 15 amino acids. In germline, CDR1 is KGHSH, CDR2 LQKENI. Trimming shortened V by 1 base and J by 5 bases, and 11 bases separated the two germline ends. The CDR3 DNA is TGTGCCAGCTCACCACGAGTAGGGGGAACCGGGGAGCTGTTTTTT. This translates into CASSPRVGGTGELFF.

The chain couples TRBV4-3 to TRBJ1-6, with TRBD1 as a possible D gene (5 bases). Germline V lookup: CDR1 LGHNA, CDR2 YSLEER. V lost 0 bases, J lost 6 bases, and 9 bases lay in between. CDR3 length equals 15 residues. The CDR3 loop reads CASSQDGGANSPLHF. CDR3 in DNA: TGCGCCAGCAGCCAAGATGGAGGGGCTAATTCACCCCTCCACTTT.

This clone was seen a single time. V gene TRBV28 combines with J gene TRBJ1-1, with 8 bases fitting TRBD1. Per the germline V gene, CDR1 is MDHEN and CDR2 is SYDVKM. CDR3 length equals 13 residues. J gave up 4 bases and V 5 bases, and 3 bases lay outside the gene matches. This CDR3 reads CASSDTGGTEAFF. The CDR3 DNA sequence: TGTGCCAGCAGTGATACAGGGGGCACTGAAGCTTTCTTT. Full variable domain (outside the CDR3, taken from reference TRBV28 and TRBJ1-1): DVKVTQSSRYLVKRTGEKVFLECVQDMDHENMFWYRQDPGLGLRLIYFSYDVKMKEKGDIPEGYSVSREKKERFSLILESASTNQTSMYLCASSDTGGTEAFFGQGTRLTVV.

This chain links TRBV28 with TRBJ2-5, with 8 nucleotides matching TRBD2. The CDR3 totals 16 residues. Germline V CDR1 and CDR2: MDHEN, SYDVKM. With V trimmed by 5 bases and J by 4 bases, 12 bases remained unmatched. CDR3 bases: TGTGCCAGCAGTCCTAATACCGGGAGGGGGGGAGAGACCCAGTACTTC. As protein: CASSPNTGRGGETQYF.